The source of this T cell receptor beta chain is a study of Graves' ophthalmopathy and Graves' hyperthyroidism. Overall study: Where ophthalmopathy was absent within 18 months of follow-up, hyperthyroidism was stable. Whole-study findings and limits: From stable hyperthyroidism, ophthalmopathy was separated by a 13-signature model with 85% to 90% sensitivity and around 80% specificity. With 60% to 71% sensitivity and around 79% specificity, the model predicted ophthalmopathy progression.

The trim removed 10 bases at V and 6 bases at J, leaving 11 bases unmatched. The germline V gene encodes CDR1 ENHRY and CDR2 SYGVKD. There are 14 residues in the CDR3. About this clonotype: Its antigen is not identified.

Amplified material comprised TCR beta CDR3 regions derived from RNA transcripts. The first round was an RT-PCR with HTBI primers, and the second round was a multiplex PCR. TCRdb fed the multiplex PCR reads into MiXCR, producing one record per CDR3 protein. The sample includes roughly 600,000 distinct CDR3 sequences, approximately 37% of them seen just once. The sequence was collected from an adult man with Graves' hyperthyroidism. The genes are TRBV10-3 and TRBJ1-1; 10 nucleotides line up with TRBD1. Source material: peripheral blood or thyroid tissue (not recorded which). CDR3 sequence reads: CASGRQGASPEAFF. CDR3 DNA: TGTGCCAGCGGTCGACAGGGGGCCAGCCCTGAAGCTTTCTTT.